This is a list of T cell receptor beta chains from one sample in a study of T cell repertoires in cytomegalovirus infection. MiXCR, run by TCRdb on the reads, gives a single entry per CDR3 protein. Here the sample spans fewer than 200,000 distinct CDR3 sequences, about an eighth being singletons. The sample was PBMCs. All receptors come from a human donor in good health (CMV status not recorded). Some clones in this sample may be carry-over from other donors' samples. CDR3s include the opening cysteine and the closing phenylalanine or tryptophan. The order of the fields is clone size, J gene, D gene, V gene, CDR3 DNA, CDR3 protein. A D gene is named only where the DNA matches it firmly. Rows give clone size only sometimes, using once, few, many, or a class for an expanded clone.

size: NA
J: TRBJ2-2
D: TRBD1
V: TRBV28
DNA: TGTGCCAGCAGTTTACTCGACAGGGACACCGGGGAGCTGTTTTTT
CDR3: CASSLLDRDTGELFF

size: many
J: TRBJ2-3
D: NA
V: TRBV7-2
DNA: TGTGCCAGCAGCTTAGACGGGCTTAGCACAGATACGCAGTATTTT
CDR3: CASSLDGLSTDTQYF

size: NA
J: TRBJ2-5
D: NA
V: TRBV20-1
DNA: TGCAGTGCTAGAGGGGGCAGGGAAGTGGAGACCCAGTACTTC
CDR3: CSARGGREVETQYF

size: NA
J: TRBJ2-1
D: TRBD2
V: TRBV4-2
DNA: TGTGCCAGCAGCCAGGGAGTAGGGAGGGCCCTCAATGAGCAGTTCTTC
CDR3: CASSQGVGRALNEQFF

size: few
J: TRBJ2-5
D: NA
V: TRBV6-4
DNA: TGTGCCAGCAGCGCCTTAAGGAGGGAGACCCAGTACTTC
CDR3: CASSALRRETQYF

size: few
J: TRBJ1-2
D: NA
V: TRBV5-1
DNA: TGCGCCAGCAGTTTCAACAGACAGTATGGCTACACCTTC
CDR3: CASSFNRQYGYTF

size: many
J: TRBJ2-7
D: TRBD2
V: TRBV7-2
DNA: TGTGCCAGCAGCCTAAGCGGGAGTGCCTACGAGCAGTACTTC
CDR3: CASSLSGSAYEQYF

size: many
J: TRBJ2-7
D: NA
V: TRBV11-2
DNA: TGTGCCAGCAGTCCCACAGGGTACCCGCAGTACTTC
CDR3: CASSPTGYPQYF

size: many
J: TRBJ1-1
D: NA
V: TRBV7-2
DNA: TGTGCCAGCAGCTTAGGTTTGTCTCAAGGGGCTTTCTTT
CDR3: CASSLGLSQGAFF

size: many
J: TRBJ1-1
D: NA
V: TRBV14
DNA: TGTGCCAGCAGCCAAGAGTGGGCAGCACTAAGGAACACTGAAGCTTTCTTT
CDR3: CASSQEWAALRNTEAFF

size: many
J: TRBJ2-4
D: NA
V: TRBV4-3
DNA: TGCGCCAGCAGCCAAGGACTCGGAGAGGTGACCAAAAACATTCAGTACTTC
CDR3: CASSQGLGEVTKNIQYF

size: NA
J: TRBJ1-2
D: NA
V: TRBV4-1
DNA: TGCGCCAGCAGCCACCCCGGCGAGCACTATGTGGGATACACCTTC
CDR3: CASSHPGEHYVGYTF

size: many
J: TRBJ2-5
D: TRBD2
V: TRBV7-2
DNA: TGTGCCAGCAGTCCTAGCGGGAGGACCCCCGAGACCCAGTACTTC
CDR3: CASSPSGRTPETQYF

size: many
J: TRBJ1-4
D: NA
V: TRBV19
DNA: TGTGCCAGTAGGGCAGGAGCAACTAATGAAAAACTGTTTTTT
CDR3: CASRAGATNEKLFF